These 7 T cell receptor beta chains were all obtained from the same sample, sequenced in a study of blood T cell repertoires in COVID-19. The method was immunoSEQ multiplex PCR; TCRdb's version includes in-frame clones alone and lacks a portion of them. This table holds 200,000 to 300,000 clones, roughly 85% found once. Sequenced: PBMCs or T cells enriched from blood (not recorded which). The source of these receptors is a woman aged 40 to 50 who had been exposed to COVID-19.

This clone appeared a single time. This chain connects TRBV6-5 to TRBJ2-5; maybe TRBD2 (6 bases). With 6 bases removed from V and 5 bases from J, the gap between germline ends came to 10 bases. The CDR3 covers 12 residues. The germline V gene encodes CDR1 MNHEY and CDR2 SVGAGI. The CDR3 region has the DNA TGTGCCAGCAGCTGGGGAGGCGAGACCCAGTACTTC. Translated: CASSWGGETQYF.

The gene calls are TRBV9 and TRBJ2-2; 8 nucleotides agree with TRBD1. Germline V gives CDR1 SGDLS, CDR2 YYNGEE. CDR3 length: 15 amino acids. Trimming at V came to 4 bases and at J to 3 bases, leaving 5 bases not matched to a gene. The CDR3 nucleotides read TGTGCCAGCAGCCCAGAGGACAGGGACACCGGGGAGCTGTTTTTT. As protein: CASSPEDRDTGELFF.

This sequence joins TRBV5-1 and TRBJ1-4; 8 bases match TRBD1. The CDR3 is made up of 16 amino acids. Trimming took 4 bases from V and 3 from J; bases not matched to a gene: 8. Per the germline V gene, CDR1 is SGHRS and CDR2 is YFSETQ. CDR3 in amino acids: CASSGGTGPPNEKLFF. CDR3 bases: TGCGCCAGCAGCGGCGGGACAGGCCCCCCTAATGAAAAACTGTTTTTT. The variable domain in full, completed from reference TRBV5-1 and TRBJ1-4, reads KAGVTQTPRYLIKTRGQQVTLSCSPISGHRSVSWYQQTPGQGLQFLFEYFSETQRNKGNFPGRFSGRQFSNSRSEMNVSTLELGDSALYLCASSGGTGPPNEKLFFGSGTQLSVL.

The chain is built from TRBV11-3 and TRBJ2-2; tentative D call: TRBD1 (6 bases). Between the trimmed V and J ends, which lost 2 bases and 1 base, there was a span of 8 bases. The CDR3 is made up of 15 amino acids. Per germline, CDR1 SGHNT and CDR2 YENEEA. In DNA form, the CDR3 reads TGTGCCAGCAGCTTATCAGGGGTGAACACCGGGGAGCTGTTTTTT. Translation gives CASSLSGVNTGELFF.

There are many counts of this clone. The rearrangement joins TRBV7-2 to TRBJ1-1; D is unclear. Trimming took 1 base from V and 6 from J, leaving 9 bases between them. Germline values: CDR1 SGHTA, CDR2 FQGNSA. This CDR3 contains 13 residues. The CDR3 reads CASSLEWAAEAFF. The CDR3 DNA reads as TGTGCCAGCAGCTTAGAGTGGGCAGCTGAAGCTTTCTTT.

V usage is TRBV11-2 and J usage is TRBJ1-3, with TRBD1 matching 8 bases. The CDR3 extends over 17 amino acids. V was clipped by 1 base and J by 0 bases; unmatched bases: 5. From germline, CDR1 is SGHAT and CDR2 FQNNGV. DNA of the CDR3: TGTGCCAGCAGCTTAGTTGGGACAGGATTCTCTGGAAACACCATATATTTT. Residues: CASSLVGTGFSGNTIYF.

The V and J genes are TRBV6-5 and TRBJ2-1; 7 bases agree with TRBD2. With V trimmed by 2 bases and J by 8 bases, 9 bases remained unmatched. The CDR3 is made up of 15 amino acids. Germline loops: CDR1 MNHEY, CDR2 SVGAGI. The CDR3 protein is CASSYPGLPIDEQFF. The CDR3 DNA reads TGTGCCAGCAGTTACCCGGGACTACCCATCGATGAGCAGTTCTTC.